This is a list of T cell receptor beta chains from one sample in a study of cytomegalovirus exposure and HLA in healthy donors. Sequencing was performed with immunoSEQ multiplex PCR; in TCRdb, only in-frame clones are kept and a portion is missing. The repertoire holds 160,000 or so clones, around four fifths seen once, with more than 1.3% in the top ten. Sample: PBMCs. These receptor sequences come from a male donor in good health and CMV-seronegative. CDR3s include the opening cysteine and the closing phenylalanine or tryptophan. Each record gives: D gene, V gene, clone size, J gene, CDR3 DNA, CDR3 protein. A D gene is named only where the DNA matches it firmly. The size field is filled for only some rows; it gives once, few, many or a size class.

D gene: TRBD1; V gene: TRBV12-5; clone size: NA; J gene: TRBJ1-5; CDR3 DNA: TGTGCTAGTGCCATGATGGACAGGACTGGAAACCAGCCCCAGCATTTT; CDR3 protein: CASAMMDRTGNQPQHF
D gene: NA; V gene: TRBV5-1; clone size: NA; J gene: TRBJ2-2; CDR3 DNA: TGCGCCAGCGCCAAAGCAGGAAACACCGGGGAGCTGTTTTTT; CDR3 protein: CASAKAGNTGELFF
D gene: TRBD1; V gene: TRBV9; clone size: NA; J gene: TRBJ1-1; CDR3 DNA: TGTGCCAGCAGCGTAAATCCTGACAGGGGGAACACTGAAGCTTTCTTT; CDR3 protein: CASSVNPDRGNTEAFF
D gene: TRBD2; V gene: TRBV28; clone size: NA; J gene: TRBJ2-7; CDR3 DNA: TGTGCCAGCAGTTTATTGCCTAGCGGGAGTTCCTACGAGCAGTACTTC; CDR3 protein: CASSLLPSGSSYEQYF
D gene: TRBD1; V gene: TRBV18; clone size: NA; J gene: TRBJ2-2; CDR3 DNA: TGTGCCAGCTCACCAACAGGGGATCGGTCCGGGGAGCTGTTTTTT; CDR3 protein: CASSPTGDRSGELFF
D gene: NA; V gene: TRBV2; clone size: NA; J gene: TRBJ1-6; CDR3 DNA: TGTGCCAGCAGTGAATCTGGGGCCAGTAAGTCACCCCTCCACTTT; CDR3 protein: CASSESGASKSPLHF
D gene: TRBD1; V gene: TRBV5-6; clone size: NA; J gene: TRBJ2-3; CDR3 DNA: TGTGCCAGCAGCTCGACAGGGGCAGATACGCAGTATTTT; CDR3 protein: CASSSTGADTQYF
D gene: NA; V gene: TRBV6-1; clone size: once; J gene: TRBJ2-7; CDR3 DNA: TGTGCCAGCAGTCGCAGGGGCTCCTACGAGCAGTACTTC; CDR3 protein: CASSRRGSYEQYF
D gene: NA; V gene: TRBV30; clone size: few; J gene: TRBJ1-1; CDR3 DNA: TGTGCCTGGACTCCTCCAGGGGCTTGGACTGAAGCTTTCTTT; CDR3 protein: CAWTPPGAWTEAFF
D gene: NA; V gene: TRBV7-2; clone size: NA; J gene: TRBJ1-3; CDR3 DNA: TGTGCCAGCAGCTTAGCAGGGGCGACCTCTGGAAACACCATATATTTT; CDR3 protein: CASSLAGATSGNTIYF
D gene: TRBD2; V gene: TRBV7-2; clone size: NA; J gene: TRBJ2-1; CDR3 DNA: TGTGCCAGCAGTCCCGGACTAGCGGGAGGGATTGAGCAGTTCTTC; CDR3 protein: CASSPGLAGGIEQFF
D gene: TRBD1; V gene: TRBV6-5; clone size: NA; J gene: TRBJ2-1; CDR3 DNA: TGTGCCAGCAGTTACAGACAGGGGGGCAATGAGCAGTTCTTC; CDR3 protein: CASSYRQGGNEQFF
D gene: NA; V gene: TRBV4-2; clone size: NA; J gene: TRBJ2-7; CDR3 DNA: TGTGCCAGCAGCCCAAAGAGTACAGGGAGGGTCTACGAGCAGTACTTC; CDR3 protein: CASSPKSTGRVYEQYF
D gene: NA; V gene: TRBV4-2; clone size: NA; J gene: TRBJ2-2; CDR3 DNA: NA; CDR3 protein: CASSQDSGQGFSPGELFF
D gene: NA; V gene: TRBV5-6; clone size: NA; J gene: TRBJ1-2; CDR3 DNA: TGTGCCAGCAGCTTGGAACAGGGCAGAAGCTATGGCTACACCTTC; CDR3 protein: CASSLEQGRSYGYTF
D gene: NA; V gene: TRBV30; clone size: few; J gene: TRBJ1-1; CDR3 DNA: TGTGCCTGGAGTGTCGGAGGGAACACTGAAGCTTTCTTT; CDR3 protein: CAWSVGGNTEAFF
D gene: NA; V gene: TRBV15; clone size: NA; J gene: TRBJ1-5; CDR3 DNA: TGTGCCACCAGCAGAGATATGGGGGGGGGTCAGCCCCAGCATTTT; CDR3 protein: CATSRDMGGGQPQHF
D gene: TRBD2; V gene: TRBV29-1; clone size: once; J gene: TRBJ2-2; CDR3 DNA: TGCAGCGTTGCGACTAGCGGCACCGGGGAGCTGTTTTTT; CDR3 protein: CSVATSGTGELFF
D gene: TRBD2; V gene: TRBV27; clone size: NA; J gene: TRBJ2-7; CDR3 DNA: TGTGCCAGCAGTTTAGAGACTAGCGGCTACGAGCAGTACTTC; CDR3 protein: CASSLETSGYEQYF
D gene: TRBD1; V gene: TRBV7-3; clone size: NA; J gene: TRBJ2-7; CDR3 DNA: TGTGCCAGCAGCCCCGGGACAGGGTCCTACGAGCAGTACTTC; CDR3 protein: CASSPGTGSYEQYF
D gene: NA; V gene: TRBV25-1; clone size: NA; J gene: TRBJ1-5; CDR3 DNA: TGTGCCAGCAGTGGGCTGGGGCCTAGCAATCAGCCCCAGCATTTT; CDR3 protein: CASSGLGPSNQPQHF
D gene: TRBD2; V gene: TRBV14; clone size: NA; J gene: TRBJ2-1; CDR3 DNA: TGTGCCAGCAGTTTTCTAGCGGGAGGATCATATGAGCAGTTCTTC; CDR3 protein: CASSFLAGGSYEQFF
D gene: NA; V gene: TRBV4-1; clone size: NA; J gene: TRBJ2-5; CDR3 DNA: TGCGCCAGCAGCCAAGAAGGGACCGGGGGGACCCAGTACTTC; CDR3 protein: CASSQEGTGGTQYF
D gene: NA; V gene: TRBV11-3; clone size: NA; J gene: TRBJ2-2; CDR3 DNA: TGTGCCAGCAGCTCCTTCTCCACCGGGGAGCTGTTTTTT; CDR3 protein: CASSSFSTGELFF
D gene: TRBD1; V gene: TRBV28; clone size: NA; J gene: TRBJ1-4; CDR3 DNA: TGTGCCAGCAGTTTGCAGGGGGCGCGGGAAAAACTGTTTTTT; CDR3 protein: CASSLQGAREKLFF
D gene: TRBD2; V gene: TRBV5-1; clone size: NA; J gene: TRBJ2-3; CDR3 DNA: TGCGCCAGCAGCCAAATATTGACTAGCGGGAGCACAGATACGCAGTATTTT; CDR3 protein: CASSQILTSGSTDTQYF
D gene: TRBD2; V gene: TRBV27; clone size: NA; J gene: TRBJ2-7; CDR3 DNA: TGTGCCAGCAGCCCACTAGCGGGGGCTGGGGAGCAGTACTTC; CDR3 protein: CASSPLAGAGEQYF
D gene: NA; V gene: TRBV9; clone size: NA; J gene: TRBJ1-5; CDR3 DNA: TGTGCCAGCAGCGTAGTTGAAGTCGCACTTTATAGCAATCAGCCCCAGCATTTT; CDR3 protein: CASSVVEVALYSNQPQHF
D gene: TRBD1; V gene: TRBV18; clone size: NA; J gene: TRBJ2-5; CDR3 DNA: TGTGCCAGCTCACCAAGGGGACAGGGGATCGCGAAACAAGAGACCCAGTACTTC; CDR3 protein: CASSPRGQGIAKQETQYF
D gene: NA; V gene: TRBV6-5; clone size: NA; J gene: TRBJ1-2; CDR3 DNA: TGTGCCAGCACCGACAGGAACTATGGCTACACCTTC; CDR3 protein: CASTDRNYGYTF
D gene: TRBD2; V gene: TRBV5-1; clone size: once; J gene: TRBJ2-1; CDR3 DNA: TGCGCCAGCAGCTTTACGGGAGGGCCTTATGAGCAGTTCTTC; CDR3 protein: CASSFTGGPYEQFF
D gene: NA; V gene: TRBV7-3; clone size: NA; J gene: TRBJ2-7; CDR3 DNA: TGTGCCAGCAAGGACTATACCTACGAGCAGTACTTC; CDR3 protein: CASKDYTYEQYF
D gene: NA; V gene: TRBV28; clone size: NA; J gene: TRBJ1-4; CDR3 DNA: TGTGCCAGCAGTACAACAGGGCCTGCAACTAATGAAAAACTGTTTTTT; CDR3 protein: CASSTTGPATNEKLFF
D gene: TRBD1; V gene: TRBV28; clone size: NA; J gene: TRBJ2-1; CDR3 DNA: TGTGCCAGCAGTTTAACGGTGACAGGGTCCTACAATGAGCAGTTCTTC; CDR3 protein: CASSLTVTGSYNEQFF
D gene: NA; V gene: TRBV7-6; clone size: NA; J gene: TRBJ2-3; CDR3 DNA: TGTGCCAGCAGCTCTCTCACAGATACGCAGTATTTT; CDR3 protein: CASSSLTDTQYF
D gene: TRBD2; V gene: TRBV6-6; clone size: NA; J gene: TRBJ2-7; CDR3 DNA: TGTGCCGGCAGGGCTAGCGGGAGGGTGGCCCACGAGCAGTACTTC; CDR3 protein: CAGRASGRVAHEQYF
D gene: TRBD1; V gene: TRBV19; clone size: NA; J gene: TRBJ2-3; CDR3 DNA: TGTGCCAGTAATAGCGGACAGGGGGATACGCAGTATTTT; CDR3 protein: CASNSGQGDTQYF
D gene: NA; V gene: TRBV21-1; clone size: NA; J gene: TRBJ1-3; CDR3 DNA: TGTGCCAGCAGCACCTGGGACAGGAGCTCTGGAAACACCATATATTTT; CDR3 protein: CASSTWDRSSGNTIYF
D gene: NA; V gene: TRBV11-3; clone size: NA; J gene: TRBJ2-7; CDR3 DNA: TGTGCCAGCAGCCTAGATCCAGGCAGCTCCTACGAGCAGTACTTC; CDR3 protein: CASSLDPGSSYEQYF
D gene: TRBD2; V gene: TRBV5-6; clone size: NA; J gene: TRBJ2-1; CDR3 DNA: TGTGCCAGCAGCTTGGCCCTCGGGGGGGCTTCCTACAATGAGCAGTTCTTC; CDR3 protein: CASSLALGGASYNEQFF
D gene: NA; V gene: TRBV5-1; clone size: NA; J gene: TRBJ2-1; CDR3 DNA: TGCGCCAGCAGCTTGGGGCTGAATGAGCAGTTCTTC; CDR3 protein: CASSLGLNEQFF
D gene: NA; V gene: TRBV12-2; clone size: few; J gene: TRBJ1-4; CDR3 DNA: TGTGCAAGTCGCTTAGTAGGATCGGGTGAAAAACTGTTTTTT; CDR3 protein: CASRLVGSGEKLFF
D gene: NA; V gene: TRBV2; clone size: once; J gene: TRBJ1-4; CDR3 DNA: TGTGCCAGCAGTCGGGGGAGATACGAAAAACTGTTTTTT; CDR3 protein: CASSRGRYEKLFF